The 25 T cell receptor beta chains below all came from one sample that was sequenced in a study of T cells in Graves' hyperthyroidism and ophthalmopathy. Regions amplified from RNA transcripts were the TCR beta CDR3 regions. HTBI primers were the set used in a first-round RT-PCR of the TCR CDR3. TCRdb re-called the multiplex PCR reads through MiXCR, storing one row per CDR3 protein. The data hold about 540,000 distinct CDR3 sequences, with more than 45% observed a single time. Sequencing was done on a sample of peripheral blood or thyroid tissue (not recorded which). These receptors came from a woman aged 18-35 years with Graves' hyperthyroidism.

This clonotype was observed at least ten times. The gene calls are TRBV7-7 and TRBJ2-2, with 7 positions matching TRBD2. CDR1 is SSHAT, CDR2 FNYEAQ, per germline (reference sequence). The CDR3 extends over 15 amino acids. V gave up 5 bases and J gave up 2 bases; unmatched junction bases: 5. The CDR3 loop reads CASSPGLVNTGELFF. CDR3 sequence (DNA): TGTGCCAGCAGCCCCGGACTAGTCAACACCGGGGAGCTGTTTTTT.

This clonotype was seen only once. The gene calls are TRBV29-1 and TRBJ2-7, with D possibly TRBD1 on 6 matching bases. V was clipped by 8 bases and J by 2 bases, with 13 bases between them. CDR1 is SQVTM, CDR2 ANQGSEA, per germline. The CDR3 is made up of 12 amino acids. The CDR3 loop reads CSLVAGAYEQYF. The CDR3 DNA reads TGCAGCTTAGTCGCAGGGGCCTACGAGCAGTACTTC.

Comment on this clonotype: Relative to the germline gene, one junction end is altered; a read error may explain this. The genes are TRBV29-1 and TRBJ2-7; 9 nucleotides agree with TRBD2. The CDR3 loop spans 15 amino acids. The germline gives CDR1 SQVTM, CDR2 ANQGSEA. DNA of the CDR3: TGTGCCTGGAGGTCCTTAGCGGGAGTCCCCCACGAGCAGTACTTC. It codes for CAWRSLAGVPHEQYF.

This clonotype was found many times. V gene TRBV10-1 combines with J gene TRBJ2-7, with unresolved D. Trimming cost V 10 bases and J 2 bases, with 15 bases left between them. Germline CDR1 WNHNN, CDR2 SYGVQD (reference sequence). CDR3 length: 13 amino acids. CDR3 nucleotide sequence: TGCGCCACCGGCGGACCCTCAGCCTACGAGCAGTACTTC. This sequence encodes CATGGPSAYEQYF.

This clonotype was observed a few times. The gene calls are TRBV6-5 and TRBJ1-1; D unresolved. Looked up from germline, CDR1 is MNHEY and CDR2 is SVGAGI. Trimming left V 0 bases short and J 4 bases short, with 6 bases between. The length of the CDR3 is 13 residues. This CDR3 is CASSYSTLTEAFF. The CDR3 DNA sequence: TGTGCCAGCAGTTACTCGACCCTCACTGAAGCTTTCTTT.

This clonotype was detected a few times. J is TRBJ2-5 and V is TRBV25-1, with 7 bases fitting TRBD1. V lost 2 bases and J lost 4; bases outside the gene matches: 4. This CDR3 comprises 14 residues. The germline V gene has CDR1 MGHDK and CDR2 SYGVNS. The CDR3 coding sequence is TGTGCCAGCAGTGAACCGGGACAGATAGAGACCCAGTACTTC. This encodes CASSEPGQIETQYF.

To note about this clonotype: This may be a read error, as it is one base from a much larger clone. This chain connects TRBV28 to TRBJ2-7; possibly TRBD1 for D (6 bases). Per germline, CDR1 MDHEN and CDR2 SYDVKM. This CDR3 is 14 amino acids long. CDR3 sequence: CASSRTEEVYEQHF. Here the CDR3 DNA reads TGTGCCAGCAGTCGGACAGAGGAGGTTTACGAGCAGCACTTC.

This clonotype was observed a handful of times. The V and J genes are TRBV7-6 and TRBJ2-7; TRBD2 matches at 16 bases. J was trimmed by 3 bases and V by 6 bases; bases with no gene match: 23. The CDR3 runs 22 residues. Germline CDR1 is SGHVS and CDR2 is FNYEAQ. The CDR3 bases are TGTGCCAGCAGTTCACCGGGACTAGCGGGAGGGCCCCTCGTCCATGGATACTACGAGCAGTACTTC. The encoded protein is CASSSPGLAGGPLVHGYYEQYF.

This clonotype was counted at least ten times. The CDR3 reads CASSLYVGNQPQHF. The CDR3 nucleotides read TGTGCCAGCAGTTTATACGTTGGGAATCAGCCCCAGCATTTT. This chain joins TRBV28 and TRBJ1-5; unclear D gene. Trimming stripped 1 base from V and 4 bases from J, with 8 bases between. CDR1 and CDR2 (germline): MDHEN, SYDVKM. This CDR3 is built from 14 residues. The variable domain in full, with the rest retrieved from reference TRBV28 and TRBJ1-5, is DVKVTQSSRYLVKRTGEKVFLECVQDMDHENMFWYRQDPGLGLRLIYFSYDVKMKEKGDIPEGYSVSREKKERFSLILESASTNQTSMYLCASSLYVGNQPQHFGDGTRLSIL.

The CDR3 DNA sequence: TGCGCCAGCAGCTCCTTCAAAGGGGCTTCTGAAGCTTTCTTT. This sequence encodes CASSSFKGASEAFF. The genes are TRBV5-1 and TRBJ1-1; TRBD1 might be the D (5 bases). V was pared by 3 bases and J by 6 bases, with 15 bases between. CDR1 and CDR2 from the germline V gene are SGHRS and YFSETQ. CDR3 length: 14 residues.

This clonotype was seen repeatedly, ten times or more. The chain uses TRBV7-6 and TRBJ2-2, with D maybe TRBD1 (5 bases). This CDR3 region has 17 residues. Germline V lookup: CDR1 SGHVS, CDR2 FNYEAQ. Trimming removed 5 bases from V and 0 bases from J, with 16 bases in between. DNA of the CDR3: TGTGCCAGCAGCATACCGGAGACAGTCGCGAACACCGGGGAGCTGTTTTTT. It translates to CASSIPETVANTGELFF. The complete variable domain, with remaining parts taken from reference TRBV7-6 and TRBJ2-2, reads GAGVSQSPRYKVTKRGQDVALRCDPISGHVSLYWYRQALGQGPEFLTYFNYEAQQDKSGLPNDRFSAERPEGSISTLTIQRTEQRDSAMYRCASSIPETVANTGELFFGEGSRLTVL.

This clonotype has a handful of counts. V usage is TRBV5-1 and J usage is TRBJ2-7, with D perhaps matching TRBD1 (6 bases). From germline, CDR1 is SGHRS and CDR2 YFSETQ. V lost 0 bases and J lost 5, with 15 bases in between. This CDR3 comprises 15 residues. The CDR3 coding sequence is TGCGCCAGCAGCTTGGCCCCAGGGGCCCTAGACGAGCAGTACTTC. Translation: CASSLAPGALDEQYF.

V is TRBV11-2 and J is TRBJ2-7; 14 bases match TRBD2. V shed 6 bases and J 4 bases; nucleotides not matched to a gene: 17. CDR3 size: 19 residues. Germline V CDR1 and CDR2: SGHAT, FQNNGV. The CDR3 loop is CASRPGRGTSGSEGYEQYF. The CDR3 DNA is TGTGCCAGCAGACCCGGGAGGGGGACTAGCGGGAGTGAGGGTTACGAGCAGTACTTC.

V gene TRBV29-1 combines with J gene TRBJ1-1, with D possibly matching TRBD1 (5 bases). The germline CDR1 and CDR2 sequences are SQVTM and ANQGSEA. The V and J ends lost 8 bases and 1 base respectively, with 11 bases between them. The CDR3 spans 12 residues. CDR3 amino acids: CSLARANTEAFF. CDR3 coding DNA: TGCAGCTTGGCCAGGGCGAACACTGAAGCTTTCTTT.

This clonotype was seen ten or more times. This rearrangement joins TRBV27 to TRBJ2-7, with 8 bases lining up with TRBD1. Trimming removed 6 bases from V and 9 bases from J; junction bases left unmatched: 4. Germline lookup yields CDR1 MNHEY and CDR2 SMNVEV (reference sequence). CDR3 length equals 11 residues. The CDR3: CASSGQGRQYF. The CDR3 nucleotides are TGTGCCAGCAGCGGACAGGGCCGGCAGTACTTC.

This clonotype was recorded many times. This rearrangement joins TRBV4-1 to TRBJ2-5; 10 bases match TRBD2. V shed 4 bases, J shed 3 bases, and the junction held 5 bases outside the gene matches. This CDR3 region has 15 residues. The V gene's germline CDR1 is MGHRA and CDR2 YSYEKL. CDR3 region: CASSPLLAGEETQYF. The DNA of the CDR3 is TGCGCCAGCAGCCCCCTCCTAGCGGGAGAAGAGACCCAGTACTTC.

This clonotype was counted at least ten times. In DNA form, the CDR3 reads TGTGCCACCAGCAGAGACCACACAGGGGGCCAAGAGACCCAGTACTTC. This sequence encodes CATSRDHTGGQETQYF. The gene calls are TRBV15 and TRBJ2-5, with 8 bases that match TRBD1. Germline CDR1 reads LNHNV; CDR2 reads YYDKDF (reference sequence). This CDR3 comprises 16 residues. V gave up 0 bases and J gave up 1 base; unmatched junction bases: 4.

The rearrangement links TRBV6-6 to TRBJ2-2; TRBD2 matches at 12 bases. Germline CDR1 reads MNHNY; CDR2 reads SVGAGI (reference sequence). V lost 0 bases to trimming and J lost 6 bases; unmatched junction nucleotides: 5. CDR3 size: 17 residues. The CDR3 protein is CASSYSWTSGKAGELFF. The CDR3 DNA reads TGTGCCAGCAGTTACTCATGGACTAGCGGGAAGGCCGGGGAGCTGTTTTTT.

This clonotype occurred a few times. The chain combines TRBV11-2 with TRBJ2-3; no clear D gene. There are 13 residues in the CDR3. CDR1 is SGHAT, CDR2 FQNNGV, per germline. V dropped 1 base and J dropped 4 bases, with 6 bases sitting between them. The CDR3 DNA reads TGTGCCAGCAGCTTAGGGGAACCAGATACGCAGTATTTT. The encoded protein is CASSLGEPDTQYF.

The sample holds many counts of this clonotype. The chain is built from TRBV20-1 and TRBJ2-7; 9 positions match TRBD2. Germline lookup yields CDR1 DFQATT and CDR2 SNEGSKA (reference sequence). Trimming removed 2 bases from V and 0 bases from J; junction bases left unmatched: 8. CDR3 length: 16 residues. The CDR3 nucleotides are TGCAGTGCTAGAAACCTAGCGGGACAGCTCTCCTACGAGCAGTACTTC. Protein sequence: CSARNLAGQLSYEQYF.

The rearrangement uses TRBV6-5 and TRBJ2-2, with D perhaps TRBD2 (6 bases). Germline V gene sequence: CDR1 MNHEY, CDR2 SVGAGI. The CDR3 totals 15 residues. The V end lost 6 bases, the J end lost 6 bases, and 17 bases lay between the germline ends. CDR3 region: CASSRPGGESGELFF. Written as DNA, the CDR3 is TGTGCCAGCAGCCGTCCTGGCGGGGAGTCCGGGGAGCTGTTTTTT.

The chain carries TRBV12-3 or TRBV12-4 and TRBJ2-6, with D unresolved. CDR3 length: 14 amino acids. Trimming pared 7 bases from V and 3 bases from J, leaving 10 bases between. This chain's CDR3 is CASNEGFGANVLTF. The DNA of the CDR3 is TGTGCCAGCAACGAAGGTTTTGGGGCCAACGTCCTGACTTTC.

The CDR3 spells CATSGRGTDTQYF. In DNA form, the CDR3 reads TGTGCCACCAGCGGACGGGGAACAGATACGCAGTATTTT. The chain combines TRBV24-1 with TRBJ2-3; D possibly corresponds to TRBD2 (5 bases). V gave up 7 bases and J gave up 3 bases, with 10 bases separating them. Looked up from germline, CDR1 is KGHDR and CDR2 is SFDVKD. This CDR3 contains 13 residues.

This clonotype was detected many times. For the CDR3, the DNA is TGTGCCACCAGTGATGGGAGACTAGCGGGAGCTTACGAGCAGTACTTC. Protein: CATSDGRLAGAYEQYF. The V and J genes are TRBV24-1 and TRBJ2-7, with 12 bases lining up with TRBD2. V was clipped by 3 bases and J by 4 bases; unmatched bases: 6. The CDR3 has 16 amino acids. The germline CDR1 and CDR2 sequences are KGHDR and SFDVKD.

The rearrangement uses TRBV20-1 and TRBJ1-5; 11 bases fit TRBD1. The germline CDR1 and CDR2 sequences are DFQATT and SNEGSKA (reference sequence). The CDR3 sequence is 15 residues long. After removal of 6 bases from V and 4 bases from J, the junction contained 8 bases not matched to a gene. The CDR3, as DNA: TGCAGTGCCGGGGGGACAGGGGGAGGGAATCAGCCCCAGCATTTT. Its translation: CSAGGTGGGNQPQHF.